This TCR beta chain originates from a study of chemoradiotherapy in HPV16-positive cancers. Study at large: Candidate HPV-specific T-cell clones and common TCR motifs came from functional assays in a couple of HPV16-positive patients. Study-wide points: During treatment, candidate HPV-specific clones and E7-related motifs expanded in tumor. Functional assays defining HPV-specific T cells used only a couple of HPV16-positive patients.

CDR3 length equals 15 residues. Germline loops: CDR1 SEHNR, CDR2 FQNEAQ (reference sequence). V dropped 5 bases and J dropped 6 bases, with 18 bases sitting between them. Concerning this clone itself: Its antigen remains unknown.

The table came from immunoSEQ multiplex PCR; TCRdb's copy has only in-frame clones and leaves some out. Seen here are tens of thousands of clones, around nine tenths observed once, and the top ten hold around 3.5%. Repertoires were sampled repeatedly during chemoradiotherapy. The chain links TRBV7-9 to TRBJ2-3, with D hard to call. The sequence was obtained from a human donor with HPV-associated anogenital cancer. Sequencing was performed on blood, taken from a patient who underwent chemoradiotherapy. The CDR3 nucleotides read TGTGCCAGCAGCCCCCTCGGGTCTCTCGGGGATACGCAGTATTTT. This translates into CASSPLGSLGDTQYF.